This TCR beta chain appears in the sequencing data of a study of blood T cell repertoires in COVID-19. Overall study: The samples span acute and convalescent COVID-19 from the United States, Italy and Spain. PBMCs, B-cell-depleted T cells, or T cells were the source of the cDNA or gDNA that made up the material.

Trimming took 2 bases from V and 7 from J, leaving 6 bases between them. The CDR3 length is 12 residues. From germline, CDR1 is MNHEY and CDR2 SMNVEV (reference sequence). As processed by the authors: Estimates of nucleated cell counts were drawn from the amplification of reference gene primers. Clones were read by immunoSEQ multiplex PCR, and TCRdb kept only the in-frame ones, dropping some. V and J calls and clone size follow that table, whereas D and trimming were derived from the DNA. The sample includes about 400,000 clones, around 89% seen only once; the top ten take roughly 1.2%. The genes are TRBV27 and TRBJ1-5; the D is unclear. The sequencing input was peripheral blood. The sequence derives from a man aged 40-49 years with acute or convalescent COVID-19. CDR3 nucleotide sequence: TGTGCCAGCAGTTTAGGCGGGCAGCCCCAGCATTTT. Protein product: CASSLGGQPQHF.